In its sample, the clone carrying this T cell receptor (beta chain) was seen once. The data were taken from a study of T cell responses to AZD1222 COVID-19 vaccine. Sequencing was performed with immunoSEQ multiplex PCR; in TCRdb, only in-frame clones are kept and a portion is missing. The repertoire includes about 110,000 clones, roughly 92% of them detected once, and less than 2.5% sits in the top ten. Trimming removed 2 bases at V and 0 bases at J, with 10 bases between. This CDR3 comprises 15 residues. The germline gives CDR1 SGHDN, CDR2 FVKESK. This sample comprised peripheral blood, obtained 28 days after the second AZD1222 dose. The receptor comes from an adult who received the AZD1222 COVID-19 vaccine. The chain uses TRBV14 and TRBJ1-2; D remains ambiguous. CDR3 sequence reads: CASSQLSGANYGYTF. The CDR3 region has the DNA TGTGCCAGCAGCCAATTGTCTGGAGCTAACTATGGCTACACCTTC.